These 27 T cell receptor beta chains were sequenced from one sample in a study of regulatory T cells in long-lasting Graves disease. As to time point: newly diagnosed GD, antithyroid drugs for less than 3 months. RNA extracted from PBMCs served as the sequencing template. TCR beta libraries were built with iRepertoire HTBI primers and Arm-PCR of CDR3 regions. TCRdb reprocessed the multiplex PCR reads with MiXCR, giving one entry per CDR3 protein. This table holds hundreds of thousands of distinct CDR3 sequences, about a sixth found once. A further study also used this sample, focusing on T cells in Graves' hyperthyroidism and ophthalmopathy.

The sample in question was peripheral blood mononuclear cells (PBMCs), obtained at new diagnosis, from a patient treated with antithyroid drugs. The receptors come from a man aged 35 to 55 with Graves disease.

The chain has TRBV3-1 and TRBJ2-3; 7 bases map to TRBD1. CDR3 length equals 15 residues. V was clipped by 2 bases and J by 5 bases; unmatched bases: 7. In germline, CDR1 is LGHDT, CDR2 YNNKEL (reference sequence). The CDR3 DNA is TGTGCCAGCAGCCAAAGACAGGGTTTTCAAGATACGCAGTATTTT. This gives the protein CASSQRQGFQDTQYF.

At least ten counts were recorded for this clonotype. The rearrangement joins TRBV18 to TRBJ2-7; a possible D gene is TRBD2 (6 bases). The CDR3 consists of 14 residues. V lost 0 bases, J lost 2 bases, and 8 bases lay in between. Per the germline V gene, CDR1 is KGHSH and CDR2 is LQKENI. In nucleotides, the CDR3 is TGTGCCAGCTCACCACCCGGGAGTACCTACGAGCAGTACTTC. Translation gives CASSPPGSTYEQYF.

The CDR3 region has the DNA TGCGCCAGCAGCTATAGTGGACAGGTCGGGGACTATGGCTACACCTTC. Its translation: CASSYSGQVGDYGYTF. The chain has TRBV4-1 and TRBJ1-2, with 7 bases matching TRBD1. Germline CDR1 is MGHRA and CDR2 is YSYEKL. Trimming removed 5 bases from V and 3 bases from J; junction bases left unmatched: 12. This CDR3 has 16 amino acids.

This clonotype was found a few times. This chain joins TRBV24-1 and TRBJ2-2, with TRBD1 matching 9 bases. V lost 0 bases to trimming and J lost 6 bases; unmatched junction nucleotides: 10. Germline V lookup: CDR1 KGHDR, CDR2 SFDVKD. CDR3 size: 18 residues. In DNA form, the CDR3 reads TGTGCCACCAGTGATTTGCACCTGACAGGGGGAATGGCCGGGGAGCTGTTTTTT. Protein: CATSDLHLTGGMAGELFF.

The genes are TRBV27 and TRBJ2-1; possible D gene TRBD2, 7 bases. This CDR3 contains 16 residues. Germline CDR1 is MNHEY and CDR2 is SMNVEV (reference sequence). The V end lost 4 bases, the J end lost 2 bases, and 15 bases lay between the germline ends. As DNA, the CDR3 is TGTGCCAGCAGTTGGGGGCGGGGGAGCCCCTACAATGAGCAGTTCTTC. It codes for CASSWGRGSPYNEQFF.

This clonotype was counted a few times. The rearrangement joins TRBV7-8 to TRBJ1-2, with 8 nucleotides matching TRBD1. Germline lookup yields CDR1 SGHVS and CDR2 FQNEAQ. The CDR3 consists of 13 residues. V lost 5 bases and J lost 7; bases outside the gene matches: 6. Written as DNA, the CDR3 is TGTGCCAGCAGCCAACGGACAGGGACTGGCTACACCTTC. It yields the protein CASSQRTGTGYTF.

This chain connects TRBV11-1 to TRBJ2-1; unclear D gene. Germline lookup yields CDR1 SGHAT and CDR2 FQDESV (reference sequence). V was clipped by 6 bases and J by 1 base, with 10 bases between them. The CDR3 is 14 amino acids. This CDR3 reads CASSLIGSYNEQFF. DNA for the CDR3: TGTGCCAGCAGTTTAATCGGGTCCTACAATGAGCAGTTCTTC.

This clonotype was detected many times. CDR3 DNA sequence: TGTGCCAGCAGTCCTCAGGGGAGCGGTGAAAAACTGTTTTTT. Translated: CASSPQGSGEKLFF. The V call is TRBV2, the J call TRBJ1-4, with a possible D match to TRBD1 (6 bases). The CDR3 has 14 residues. Germline values: CDR1 SNHLY, CDR2 FYNNEI. Trimming removed 5 bases from V and 7 bases from J, with 14 bases in between. Variable domain in full (rest from reference TRBV2 and TRBJ1-4): EPEVTQTPSHQVTQMGQEVILRCVPISNHLYFYWYRQILGQKVEFLVSFYNNEISEKSEIFDDQFSVERPDGSNFTLKIRSTKLEDSAMYFCASSPQGSGEKLFFGSGTQLSVL.

This clonotype was seen repeatedly, ten times or more. This rearrangement joins TRBV7-2 to TRBJ2-1, with 10 bases lining up with TRBD2. CDR1 is SGHTA, CDR2 FQGNSA, per germline. This CDR3 is built from 16 residues. With V trimmed by 4 bases and J by 3 bases, 6 bases remained unmatched. In nucleotides, the CDR3 is TGTGCCAGCAGCTGGGCGGGACTAGCGCACTACAATGAGCAGTTCTTC. This sequence encodes CASSWAGLAHYNEQFF. Using reference TRBV7-2 and TRBJ2-1 for the parts outside the CDR3, the full variable domain is GAGVSQSPSNKVTEKGKDVELRCDPISGHTALYWYRQSLGQGLEFLIYFQGNSAPDKSGLPSDRFSAERTGGSVSTLTIQRTQQEDSAVYLCASSWAGLAHYNEQFFGPGTRLTVL.

This clonotype has at least ten counts. This chain connects TRBV6-2 or TRBV6-3 to TRBJ1-5, with 7 nucleotides matching TRBD1. The CDR3 sequence is 15 residues long. Germline CDR1 and CDR2: MNHEY and SVGEGT. V was clipped by 6 bases and J by 4 bases; unmatched bases: 9. The CDR3 loop reads CASRNRDRPNQPQHF. CDR3 coding DNA: TGTGCCAGCAGAAACCGGGACAGACCTAATCAGCCCCAGCATTTT.

This sequence joins TRBV5-1 and TRBJ2-6; TRBD1 or TRBD2 may be the D gene (5 bases each). Looked up from germline, CDR1 is SGHRS and CDR2 is YFSETQ. The CDR3 length is 16 residues. Trimming took off 4 bases at V and 0 bases at J, with 11 bases between the two ends. Written as DNA, the CDR3 is TGCGCCAGCAGCCCGGGACGGCTCTCTGGGGCCAACGTCCTGACTTTC. This encodes CASSPGRLSGANVLTF.

The rearrangement joins TRBV9 to TRBJ2-1; weak D call: TRBD1 (5 bases). Germline CDR1 and CDR2: SGDLS and YYNGEE. CDR3 length: 15 residues. V lost 1 base, J lost 1 base, and 9 bases lay in between. Here the CDR3 reads CASSVTGSSYNEQFF. The CDR3 bases are TGTGCCAGCAGCGTAACAGGAAGTTCCTACAATGAGCAGTTCTTC.

Comments on this clonotype: Given a much more abundant clone one base away, this may be a read error. The chain couples TRBV12-3 or TRBV12-4 to TRBJ2-1; a weak D match, TRBD2 (5 bases). The CDR3 extends over 17 amino acids. The CDR3 here is CASSGRDPLRRQETRYF. CDR3 DNA sequence: TGTGCCAGCAGTGGCCGGGATCCCCTCCGGAGGCAAGAGACCCGGTACTTC.

Concerning this clonotype itself: Given a much more abundant clone one base away, this may be a read error. The CDR3 DNA sequence: TGTGCCAGTAGAGCCAGGGGCGGAGGTGATAAAAAACTGTTTTTT. Encoded protein: CASRARGGGDKKLFF. V is TRBV19 and J is TRBJ1-4; tentatively, D is TRBD1 (6 bases). V dropped 6 bases and J dropped 9 bases, with 20 bases sitting between them. The germline V gene has CDR1 LNHDA and CDR2 SQIVND (reference sequence). The CDR3 runs to 15 residues.

As to this clonotype: A much bigger clone sits one base away, suggesting this may be a read error. The CDR3 spells CASNRQPQFF. CDR3 coding DNA: TGTGCCAGCAACCGACAGCCGCAGTTCTTC. The chain is built from TRBV27 and TRBJ2-1; possible D gene TRBD1, 5 bases. The CDR3 totals 10 residues. From germline, CDR1 is MNHEY and CDR2 SMNVEV (reference sequence). The ends were cut back, 7 bases at V and 12 bases at J, with 10 bases in the middle.

This clonotype was detected ten times or more. The chain combines TRBV7-8 with TRBJ2-5; no clear D gene. Germline CDR1 is SGHVS and CDR2 is FQNEAQ. The CDR3 is made up of 14 amino acids. V lost 5 bases, J lost 4 bases, and 14 bases lay in between. The CDR3 here is CASSARALGETQYF. CDR3 nucleotide sequence: TGTGCCAGCAGCGCCCGGGCCTTAGGAGAGACCCAGTACTTC.

There are many counts of this clonotype. The chain combines TRBV18 with TRBJ2-3; tentatively, D is TRBD2 (6 bases). The CDR3 loop spans 17 amino acids. The germline V and J ends were trimmed by 1 base and 3 bases, with 17 bases remaining between them. Germline V CDR1 and CDR2: KGHSH, LQKENI. The CDR3 loop is CASSPRTSPSATDTQYF. CDR3 DNA: TGTGCCAGCTCACCACGCACATCCCCTAGCGCGACAGATACGCAGTATTTT.

This clonotype came up many times. The chain combines TRBV6-1 with TRBJ1-1; D is possibly TRBD1 (5 bases). V dropped 4 bases and J dropped 1 base, with 10 bases sitting between them. Germline CDR1 is MNHNS and CDR2 is SASEGT. This CDR3 is built from 14 residues. The CDR3 is CASSVQGENTEAFF. The CDR3 region has the DNA TGTGCCAGCAGTGTTCAGGGTGAGAACACTGAAGCTTTCTTT.

This clonotype was seen more than once but under ten times. Just one base apart from a much larger clone, this may be a read error. The V call is TRBV15, the J call TRBJ2-7, with 9 bases fitting TRBD1. Germline V gene data show CDR1 as LNHNV and CDR2 as YYDKDF (reference sequence). This CDR3 is built from 15 residues. The CDR3 sequence is CATSREGGQGYEQHF. CDR3 nucleotides: TGTGCCACCAGCAGAGAAGGGGGACAGGGCTACGAGCAGCACTTC.

Concerning this clonotype: This likely came from a read error, as a far larger clone is one base away. The chain combines TRBV6-9 with TRBJ1-2, with D perhaps TRBD1 (5 bases). The CDR3 contains 15 residues. Looked up from germline, CDR1 is MNHGY and CDR2 is SVAAGI. Trimming shortened V by 4 bases and J by 7 bases, and 19 bases separated the two germline ends. DNA of the CDR3: TGTGCCAGCAGTTTCTGGGACGGGGAATCGCTTGGCTACACCTTC. Amino acid sequence: CASSFWDGESLGYTF.

This clonotype turned up a few times. V is TRBV4-2 and J is TRBJ2-1; the match to TRBD2 covers 9 bases. The J segment lost 7 bases and the V segment lost 7 bases, leaving 8 bases of the junction unmatched. The CDR3 is made up of 14 amino acids. The germline gives CDR1 LGHNA, CDR2 YNFKEQ. This CDR3 is CASNSGTSLNEQFF. The DNA for the CDR3 is TGTGCCAGCAACTCCGGGACTAGCTTAAATGAGCAGTTCTTC.

As concerns this clonotype: A much larger clone differs from this one at a single base, so this may be a read error. Since the CDR3 does not end with the conserved phenylalanine or tryptophan, this likely comes from a read error. The chain uses TRBV4-3 and TRBJ1-2, with D uncertain. V shed 1 base and J shed 7 bases, with 19 bases lying between them. Germline CDR1 and CDR2: LGHNA and YSLEER. The CDR3 is 16 residues long. The CDR3 loop is CASSQGPFGGRFGYTL. CDR3 DNA sequence: TGCGCCAGCAGCCAAGGTCCTTTCGGAGGGAGGTTTGGCTACACCCTC.

The chain has TRBV10-2 and TRBJ2-2; tentatively, D is TRBD2 (5 bases). The germline CDR1 and CDR2 sequences are WSHSY and SAAADI. Trimming took 8 bases from V and 5 from J, leaving 15 bases between them. This CDR3 spans 14 amino acids. Here the CDR3 DNA reads TGCGCCAGCCGAAAGACCCGGGGAACCGGGGAGCTGTTTTTT. Amino acids: CASRKTRGTGELFF.

At least ten counts were recorded for this clonotype. The chain uses TRBV11-2 and TRBJ2-7; maybe TRBD1 (6 bases). CDR1 and CDR2 (germline): SGHAT, FQNNGV. CDR3 length: 15 amino acids. V was trimmed by 5 bases and J by 5 bases, leaving 19 bases between them. The CDR3: CASSLPRGTLNEQYF. In nucleotides, the CDR3 is TGTGCCAGCAGCCTTCCTAGGGGGACCTTAAACGAGCAGTACTTC. Full variable domain (remainder filled in from reference TRBV11-2 and TRBJ2-7): EAGVAQSPRYKIIEKRQSVAFWCNPISGHATLYWYQQILGQGPKLLIQFQNNGVVDDSQLPKDRFSAERLKGVDSTLKIQPAKLEDSAVYLCASSLPRGTLNEQYFGPGTRLTVT.

This clonotype was detected many times. The V and J genes are TRBV15 and TRBJ2-2; D unclear. The germline V gene encodes CDR1 LNHNV and CDR2 YYDKDF (reference sequence). The CDR3 spans 15 residues. V lost 0 bases to trimming and J lost 1 base, with 6 bases between them. This CDR3 is CATSRDRENTGELFF. The CDR3 DNA reads TGTGCCACCAGCAGAGATCGCGAGAACACCGGGGAGCTGTTTTTT.

This clonotype has more than one count but fewer than ten. V and J are TRBV7-3 and TRBJ1-3; D is unresolved. V lost 5 bases and J 0 bases, leaving 8 bases between the germline ends. Germline CDR1 is SGHTA and CDR2 is FQGTGA. The length of the CDR3 is 14 residues. The CDR3 nucleotides are TGTGCCAGCAGCCCTGGCCCCTCTGGAAACACCATATATTTT. This translates into CASSPGPSGNTIYF. Complete variable domain (other parts from reference TRBV7-3 and TRBJ1-3): GAGVSQTPSNKVTEKGKYVELRCDPISGHTALYWYRQSLGQGPEFLIYFQGTGAADDSGLPNDRFFAVRPEGSVSTLKIQRTERGDSAVYLCASSPGPSGNTIYFGEGSWLTVV.

This clonotype was seen only a few times. This rearrangement joins TRBV7-9 to TRBJ2-7; weak D call: TRBD1 (6 bases). Germline V gene lookup returns CDR1 SEHNR and CDR2 FQNEAQ (reference sequence). Trimming took 3 bases from V and 5 from J, leaving 11 bases between them. This CDR3 contains 13 residues. Here the CDR3 reads CASSLVNRDEQYF. The CDR3 nucleotides are TGTGCCAGCAGCTTGGTCAACAGGGACGAGCAGTACTTC.